The next 30 T cell receptor beta chains were all read from a single sample in a study of blood T cell repertoires in COVID-19. Libraries were prepared by immunoSEQ multiplex PCR; TCRdb keeps only in-frame clonotypes and omits some of them. The table shows about 58,000 clones, with 83% occurring only once. Sequenced material: peripheral blood. All receptors derive from a man in his fifties or sixties with COVID-19, enrolled during active disease.

The rearrangement uses TRBV19 and TRBJ1-4, with a possible D match to TRBD1 (6 bases). The V end lost 11 bases, the J end lost 8 bases, and 18 bases lay between the germline ends. The CDR3 covers 13 residues. Germline assignment: CDR1 LNHDA and CDR2 SQIVND (reference sequence). In DNA, the CDR3 is TGTGCCTCTCAGCCAGGGGCGAGAGAAAAACTGTTTTTT. Its protein is CASQPGAREKLFF. The full variable domain, its missing parts supplied by reference TRBV19 and TRBJ1-4, is DGGITQSPKYLFRKEGQNVTLSCEQNLNHDAMYWYRQDPGQGLRLIYYSQIVNDFQKGDIAEGYSVSREKKESFPLTVTSAQKNPTAFYLCASQPGAREKLFFGSGTQLSVL.

The J gene is TRBJ2-1, the V gene TRBV29-1; D is unresolved. This CDR3 spans 17 amino acids. Trimming cost V 0 bases and J 0 bases, with 15 bases left between them. Germline CDR1 and CDR2: SQVTM and ANQGSEA. For the CDR3, the DNA is TGCAGCGTTGAAGATTACGGCGGATCTAGCTCCTACAATGAGCAGTTCTTC. Residues: CSVEDYGGSSSYNEQFF.

The chain carries TRBV19 and TRBJ1-2; D is possibly TRBD1 (6 bases). V was shortened by 5 bases and J by 5 bases, with 12 bases between the two germline ends. The length of the CDR3 is 13 residues. Per germline, CDR1 LNHDA and CDR2 SQIVND (reference sequence). CDR3 nucleotide sequence: TGTGCCAGTAGTTCGAGGGACATTTATGGCTACACCTTC. Translation gives CASSSRDIYGYTF.

V gene TRBV11-2 combines with J gene TRBJ1-6; a weak D match, TRBD1 (6 bases). The CDR3 sequence is 14 residues long. Trimming cost V 5 bases and J 7 bases, with 12 bases left between them. CDR1 and CDR2 from the germline V gene are SGHAT and FQNNGV. CDR3: CASSLWTENSPLHF. The CDR3 DNA is TGTGCCAGCAGCCTATGGACAGAGAATTCACCCCTCCACTTT. Combining the CDR3 with reference TRBV11-2 and TRBJ1-6 gives the whole variable domain EAGVAQSPRYKIIEKRQSVAFWCNPISGHATLYWYQQILGQGPKLLIQFQNNGVVDDSQLPKDRFSAERLKGVDSTLKIQPAKLEDSAVYLCASSLWTENSPLHFGNGTRLTVT.

This clone has a single count. J is TRBJ1-4 and V is TRBV7-9, with TRBD1 matching 7 bases. This CDR3 comprises 14 residues. Unmatched junction bases numbered 4, after V lost 5 bases and J lost 4 bases. The germline CDR1 and CDR2 sequences are SEHNR and FQNEAQ (reference sequence). Here the CDR3 DNA reads TGTGCCAGCAGCAGACAGGGTCTTAATGAAAAACTGTTTTTT. As protein: CASSRQGLNEKLFF.

The chain combines TRBV18 with TRBJ1-1; 7 nucleotides line up with TRBD1. Germline loops: CDR1 KGHSH, CDR2 LQKENI. The CDR3 extends over 14 amino acids. After removal of 4 bases from V and 5 bases from J, the junction contained 7 bases not matched to a gene. CDR3 bases: TGTGCCAGCTCACGCGACAGGGTTGGGACTGAAGCTTTCTTT. Protein sequence: CASSRDRVGTEAFF. The whole variable domain, remainder taken from reference TRBV18 and TRBJ1-1, is NAGVMQNPRHLVRRRGQEARLRCSPMKGHSHVYWYRQLPEEGLKFMVYLQKENIIDESGMPKERFSAEFPKEGPSILRIQQVVRGDSAAYFCASSRDRVGTEAFFGQGTRLTVV.

This chain joins TRBV5-1 and TRBJ2-7, with a possible D match to TRBD1 (5 bases). V lost 3 bases and J 0 bases, leaving 10 bases between the germline ends. The germline V gene encodes CDR1 SGHRS and CDR2 YFSETQ. CDR3 size: 14 residues. CDR3 nucleotides: TGCGCCAGCAGCTCTGACAGAGTCTCCTACGAGCAGTACTTC. Translated, it gives CASSSDRVSYEQYF.

The CDR3 is CASSLPGTTEQYF. In DNA form, the CDR3 reads TGTGCCAGCAGCTTACCCGGGACAACCGAGCAGTACTTC. This rearrangement joins TRBV7-8 to TRBJ2-7, with D tentatively TRBD1 (6 bases). CDR3 length: 13 residues. V was clipped by 2 bases and J by 6 bases, with 11 bases between them. Germline V gene lookup returns CDR1 SGHVS and CDR2 FQNEAQ.

J is TRBJ2-1 and V is TRBV2; D possibly corresponds to TRBD1 (6 bases). The V gene's germline CDR1 is SNHLY and CDR2 FYNNEI. V was cut by 8 bases and J by 8 bases, with 19 bases left in between. The CDR3 sequence is 14 residues long. Written as DNA, the CDR3 is TGTGCCAGCGGCCCATGGGGCTACAGGGATGAGCAGTTCTTC. Protein: CASGPWGYRDEQFF.

The V call is TRBV19, the J call TRBJ1-3, with 7 bases fitting TRBD1. CDR3 length: 18 amino acids. CDR1 and CDR2 from the germline V gene are LNHDA and SQIVND (reference sequence). J was trimmed by 0 bases and V by 4 bases; bases with no gene match: 12. CDR3 loop: CASSNHVKTGPSGNTIYF. CDR3 DNA: TGTGCCAGTAGTAACCACGTCAAGACAGGGCCCTCTGGAAACACCATATATTTT.

The rearrangement links TRBV13 to TRBJ2-1; the D gene is possibly TRBD1 (5 bases). The V gene's germline CDR1 is PRHDT and CDR2 FYEKMQ (reference sequence). The CDR3 contains 16 residues. V lost 3 bases to trimming and J lost 4 bases, with 16 bases between them. CDR3 nucleotides: TGTGCCAGCAGCTTTCTCTCGCCAGGGTCGTACAATGAGCAGTTCTTC. Amino acid sequence: CASSFLSPGSYNEQFF.

This chain joins TRBV11-2 and TRBJ2-7, with D hard to call. This CDR3 contains 15 residues. The germline CDR1 and CDR2 sequences are SGHAT and FQNNGV. Trimming took 0 bases from V and 2 from J, leaving 11 bases between them. The CDR3 DNA follows: TGTGCCAGCAGCTTAGAATCGCTAAATACCTACGAGCAGTACTTC. This gives the protein CASSLESLNTYEQYF.

The chain has TRBV2 and TRBJ2-2; no clear D gene. Germline assignment: CDR1 SNHLY and CDR2 FYNNEI. This CDR3 is 14 amino acids long. Trimming stripped 2 bases from V and 6 bases from J, with 10 bases between. This chain's CDR3 is CASSESVVSGELFF. CDR3 nucleotide sequence: TGTGCCAGCAGTGAATCAGTGGTCTCCGGGGAGCTGTTTTTT.

This chain joins TRBV7-9 and TRBJ1-2; D gene uncertain. Germline V gene sequence: CDR1 SEHNR, CDR2 FQNEAQ (reference sequence). Trimming cost V 2 bases and J 4 bases, with 8 bases left between them. The CDR3 totals 13 residues. Here the CDR3 reads CASSLQAVYGYTF. The CDR3, as DNA: TGTGCCAGCAGCTTACAGGCAGTCTATGGCTACACCTTC.

J is TRBJ1-1 and V is TRBV19; D remains unclear. Germline CDR1 LNHDA, CDR2 SQIVND (reference sequence). Deletions cut 1 base from V and 10 bases from J, with 7 bases between. The CDR3 totals 11 residues. This CDR3 reads CASSIGLRAFF. As DNA, the CDR3 is TGTGCCAGTAGTATAGGCCTTAGAGCTTTCTTT.

This chain uses TRBV11-2 with TRBJ1-1; D uncertain. The ends were cut back, 5 bases at V and 1 base at J, with 8 bases in the middle. The CDR3 spans 13 residues. CDR1 and CDR2 (germline): SGHAT, FQNNGV. CDR3 bases: TGTGCCAGCAGCCGGCGGAGGAACACTGAAGCTTTCTTT. Protein: CASSRRRNTEAFF.

This rearrangement joins TRBV28 to TRBJ2-7, with 9 bases aligning to TRBD1. Looked up from germline, CDR1 is MDHEN and CDR2 is SYDVKM. Trimming cost V 7 bases and J 4 bases; bases outside gene matches: 14. The length of the CDR3 is 16 residues. The CDR3 DNA reads TGTGCCAGCAATGGACTGACGGGACAGGGTAGGTACGAGCAGTACTTC. Its protein product is CASNGLTGQGRYEQYF.

This clone was counted a single time. The genes are TRBV7-9 and TRBJ2-7; TRBD2 matches at 8 bases. Unmatched junction bases numbered 8, after V lost 2 bases and J lost 5 bases. The CDR3 consists of 15 residues. CDR1 is SEHNR, CDR2 FQNEAQ, per germline (reference sequence). CDR3 sequence reads: CASSLPGGPGDEQYF. CDR3 in DNA: TGTGCCAGCAGCTTACCGGGAGGGCCTGGAGACGAGCAGTACTTC.

This chain's CDR3 is CASRTIGGSTYEQYF. The CDR3 region has the DNA TGTGCCAGCAGGACCATCGGGGGGTCGACCTACGAGCAGTACTTC. This sequence joins TRBV27 and TRBJ2-7; TRBD2 agrees at 7 bases. This CDR3 is 15 amino acids long. The ends lost 6 bases at V and 2 bases at J; junction bases unmatched: 10. The germline CDR1 and CDR2 sequences are MNHEY and SMNVEV (reference sequence).

The chain employs TRBV11-2 and TRBJ1-4; 7 bases line up with TRBD1. V trimming: 0 bases; J trimming: 5 bases; junction bases outside the gene matches: 3. Germline CDR1 and CDR2: SGHAT and FQNNGV. CDR3 length equals 15 residues. The CDR3 DNA reads as TGTGCCAGCAGCTTAGAGGGACAGCAAAATGAAAAACTGTTTTTT. Translated, it gives CASSLEGQQNEKLFF.

The rearrangement links TRBV4-2 to TRBJ2-1; TRBD2 might be the D (5 bases). This CDR3 region has 14 residues. V was clipped by 0 bases and J by 2 bases, with 5 bases between them. Germline values: CDR1 LGHNA, CDR2 YNFKEQ. The CDR3 DNA is TGTGCCAGCAGCCAAGATAGCGCCTACAATGAGCAGTTCTTC. Translated: CASSQDSAYNEQFF.

V and J are TRBV9 and TRBJ1-3; 7 nucleotides match TRBD1. The CDR3 is 14 residues long. The ends lost 0 bases at V and 13 bases at J; junction bases unmatched: 10. Germline values: CDR1 SGDLS, CDR2 YYNGEE. CDR3 DNA sequence: TGTGCCAGCAGCGTAGTGTCTGGAAGGGGACAGATATATTTT. Translated, it gives CASSVVSGRGQIYF.

The chain is built from TRBV5-1 and TRBJ2-5; TRBD2 might be the D (6 bases). Germline loops: CDR1 SGHRS, CDR2 YFSETQ. The V end lost 1 base, the J end lost 4 bases, and 8 bases lay between the germline ends. This CDR3 is built from 13 residues. The DNA for the CDR3 is TGCGCCAGCAGCTTGTTGGGAGGAGAGACCCAGTACTTC. Its translation is CASSLLGGETQYF.

The chain recombines TRBV29-1 with TRBJ1-3; tentatively, D is TRBD1 (6 bases). The CDR3 runs 13 residues. Trimming took off 5 bases at V and 0 bases at J, with 8 bases between the two ends. From germline, CDR1 is SQVTM and CDR2 ANQGSEA. CDR3 sequence: CSVTGSSGNTIYF. The CDR3 region has the DNA TGCAGCGTTACAGGGTCCTCTGGAAACACCATATATTTT.

This chain links TRBV7-2 with TRBJ2-6; no reliable D call. V shed 5 bases and J shed 0 bases, with 11 bases lying between them. This CDR3 has 16 residues. The germline CDR1 and CDR2 sequences are SGHTA and FQGNSA. CDR3 loop: CASSPMIASGANVLTF. The CDR3 coding sequence is TGTGCCAGCAGCCCTATGATTGCCTCTGGGGCCAACGTCCTGACTTTC.

The chain uses TRBV11-1 and TRBJ2-2, with 7 bases fitting TRBD1. After removal of 5 bases from V and 7 bases from J, the junction contained 10 bases not matched to a gene. The CDR3 is 15 amino acids. Germline lookup yields CDR1 SGHAT and CDR2 FQDESV (reference sequence). CDR3 amino acids: CASSTLTGSGGELFF. The CDR3 DNA reads as TGTGCCAGCAGCACCTTGACAGGGTCTGGCGGGGAGCTGTTTTTT. The full variable domain, in which reference TRBV11-1 and TRBJ2-2 provide the parts outside the CDR3, is EAEVAQSPRYKITEKSQAVAFWCDPISGHATLYWYRQILGQGPELLVQFQDESVVDDSQLPKDRFSAERLKGVDSTLKIQPAELGDSAMYLCASSTLTGSGGELFFGEGSRLTVL.

The chain recombines TRBV11-2 with TRBJ1-1, with D possibly TRBD1 on 6 matching bases. Germline V gene lookup returns CDR1 SGHAT and CDR2 FQNNGV. V lost 2 bases and J 6 bases, leaving 16 bases between the germline ends. The CDR3 spans 15 residues. For the CDR3, the DNA is TGTGCCAGCAGCTTACTTCCGGGGGGCAACGCTGAAGCTTTCTTT. Translation gives CASSLLPGGNAEAFF.

The J gene is TRBJ1-3, the V gene TRBV28; unclear D gene. Trimming pared 2 bases from V and 6 bases from J, leaving 11 bases between. There are 14 residues in the CDR3. CDR1 is MDHEN and CDR2 is SYDVKM in the germline V gene. DNA for the CDR3: TGTGCCAGCAGTTTAAGCAGGCGCCTAAACACCATATATTTT. As protein: CASSLSRRLNTIYF. The whole variable domain, remainder taken from reference TRBV28 and TRBJ1-3, is DVKVTQSSRYLVKRTGEKVFLECVQDMDHENMFWYRQDPGLGLRLIYFSYDVKMKEKGDIPEGYSVSREKKERFSLILESASTNQTSMYLCASSLSRRLNTIYFGEGSWLTVV.

This clone was recorded a few times. The chain has TRBV5-1 and TRBJ2-7, with 7 positions matching TRBD2. Germline loops: CDR1 SGHRS, CDR2 YFSETQ. V was clipped by 1 base and J by 2 bases; unmatched bases: 0. This CDR3 has 13 amino acids. In nucleotides, the CDR3 is TGCGCCAGCAGCTTGCTAGCGGCCTACGAGCAGTACTTC. Residues: CASSLLAAYEQYF. Filled out from reference TRBV5-1 and TRBJ2-7, the complete variable domain reads KAGVTQTPRYLIKTRGQQVTLSCSPISGHRSVSWYQQTPGQGLQFLFEYFSETQRNKGNFPGRFSGRQFSNSRSEMNVSTLELGDSALYLCASSLLAAYEQYFGPGTRLTVT.

The genes are TRBV7-8 and TRBJ2-3, with a tentative D call TRBD2 (6 bases). CDR1 is SGHVS, CDR2 FQNEAQ, per germline. V gave up 5 bases and J gave up 2 bases, with 20 bases separating them. There are 17 residues in the CDR3. CDR3 coding DNA: TGTGCCAGCAGCGGAAGGGGTTCGGGGGTACTCACAGATACGCAGTATTTT. Protein sequence: CASSGRGSGVLTDTQYF.